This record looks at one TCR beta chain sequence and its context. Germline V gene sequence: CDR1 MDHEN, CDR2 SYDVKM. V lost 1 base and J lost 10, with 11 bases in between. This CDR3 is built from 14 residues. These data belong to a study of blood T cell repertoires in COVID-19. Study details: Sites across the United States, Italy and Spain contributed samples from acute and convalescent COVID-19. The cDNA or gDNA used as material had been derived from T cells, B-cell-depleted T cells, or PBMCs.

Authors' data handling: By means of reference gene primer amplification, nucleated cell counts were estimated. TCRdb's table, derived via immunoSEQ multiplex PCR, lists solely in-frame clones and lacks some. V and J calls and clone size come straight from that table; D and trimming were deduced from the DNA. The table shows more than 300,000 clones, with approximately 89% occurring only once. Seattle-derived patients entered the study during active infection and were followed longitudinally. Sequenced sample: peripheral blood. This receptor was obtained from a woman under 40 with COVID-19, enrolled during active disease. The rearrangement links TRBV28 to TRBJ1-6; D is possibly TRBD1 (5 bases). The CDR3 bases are TGTGCCAGCAGTTTATTGGGGCAAAAGTCACCCCTCCACTTT. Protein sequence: CASSLLGQKSPLHF.